The rows below give T cell receptor beta chains drawn from one sample of a study of T cell responses to AZD1222 COVID-19 vaccine. Sequencing used immunoSEQ multiplex PCR; TCRdb keeps in-frame clones, though not all of them. The sample contains about 78,000 clones, about nine tenths of which appear only once. This specimen was peripheral blood, taken on day 0 of AZD1222 vaccination. These receptors all stem from an adult in good health. CDR3s include the opening cysteine and the closing phenylalanine or tryptophan. The D gene is left open where the match is weak. Part of the rows lack a size; the others show once, few, many or a class for expanded clones.

V: TRBV5-1
J: TRBJ2-3
D: TRBD2
size: .
CDR3: CASSLGLAGMPDTQYF
DNA: TGCGCCAGCAGCTTAGGACTAGCGGGAATGCCAGATACGCAGTATTTT

V: TRBV3-1/TRBV3-2
J: TRBJ2-1
D: TRBD2
size: .
CDR3: CASSLSSGRGVYEQFF
DNA: TGTGCCAGCAGCCTAAGTAGCGGGAGAGGTGTATATGAGCAGTTCTTC

V: TRBV2
J: TRBJ2-1
D: .
size: .
CDR3: CASREGLTSWDEQFF
DNA: TGTGCCAGCAGAGAGGGACTGACTTCTTGGGATGAGCAGTTCTTC

V: TRBV19
J: TRBJ2-1
D: TRBD2
size: .
CDR3: CASSTQGLAGVEQFF
DNA: TGTGCCAGTAGTACTCAAGGACTAGCGGGTGTAGAGCAGTTCTTC

V: TRBV5-1
J: TRBJ1-1
D: TRBD1
size: few
CDR3: CASSLRQGESTEAFF
DNA: TGCGCCAGCAGCCTACGACAGGGAGAGAGCACTGAAGCTTTCTTT

V: TRBV7-9
J: TRBJ1-1
D: TRBD1
size: .
CDR3: CASSLVQGDTEAFF
DNA: TGTGCCAGCAGCTTAGTACAGGGGGACACTGAAGCTTTCTTT

V: TRBV5-1
J: TRBJ1-6
D: TRBD1
size: once
CDR3: CASSPQGQGLGSPLHF
DNA: TGCGCCAGCAGCCCGCAGGGACAGGGGCTGGGATCACCCCTCCACTTT

V: TRBV7-9
J: TRBJ1-1
D: .
size: .
CDR3: CASSHQGPEAFF
DNA: TGTGCCAGCAGTCATCAGGGTCCCGAAGCTTTCTTT

V: TRBV3-1/TRBV3-2
J: TRBJ2-5
D: .
size: .
CDR3: CASSLQGGQETQYF
DNA: TGTGCCAGCAGCCTACAGGGGGGGCAAGAGACCCAGTACTTC

V: TRBV7-3
J: TRBJ1-6
D: .
size: .
CDR3: CASSSQGVGEPLHF
DNA: TGTGCCAGCAGCTCTCAAGGGGTAGGTGAACCCCTCCACTTT

V: TRBV6-1
J: TRBJ1-5
D: .
size: medium-sized
CDR3: CASSEGGRVQPQHF
DNA: TGTGCCAGCAGTGAAGGTGGCAGGGTCCAGCCCCAGCATTTT

V: TRBV5-1
J: TRBJ2-7
D: .
size: .
CDR3: CASSLEEAYEQYF
DNA: TGCGCCAGCAGCTTGGAGGAGGCCTACGAGCAGTACTTC

V: TRBV4-2
J: TRBJ1-2
D: .
size: once
CDR3: CASSQEEGRRRYGYTF
DNA: TGTGCCAGCAGCCAAGAAGAGGGGCGACGGCGGTATGGCTACACCTTC

V: TRBV24-1
J: TRBJ2-7
D: TRBD1
size: .
CDR3: CATSDFDRGVYEQYF
DNA: TGTGCCACCAGTGATTTCGACAGGGGAGTCTACGAGCAGTACTTC

V: TRBV6-5
J: TRBJ1-4
D: .
size: .
CDR3: CASRDTGLINEKLFF
DNA: TGTGCCAGCAGGGATACCGGACTGATTAATGAAAAACTGTTTTTT

V: TRBV27
J: TRBJ1-5
D: .
size: .
CDR3: CASSSQGHQPQHF
DNA: TGTGCCAGCAGTTCACAGGGACATCAGCCCCAGCATTTT

V: TRBV11-1
J: TRBJ1-1
D: TRBD1
size: .
CDR3: CASSFEGTGYEAFF
DNA: TGTGCCAGCAGCTTCGAAGGGACAGGCTATGAAGCTTTCTTT

V: TRBV25-1
J: TRBJ2-3
D: .
size: .
CDR3: CASSLRADTQYF
DNA: TGTGCCAGCAGCCTGAGGGCTGATACGCAGTATTTT

V: TRBV7-3
J: TRBJ2-3
D: .
size: .
CDR3: CASSPGTDTQYF
DNA: TGTGCCAGCAGCCCCGGCACAGATACGCAGTATTTT

V: TRBV27
J: TRBJ1-2
D: TRBD1
size: few
CDR3: CASRASGTGVYGYTF
DNA: TGTGCCAGCAGGGCGTCCGGGACAGGAGTCTATGGCTACACCTTC

V: TRBV4-3
J: TRBJ1-1
D: .
size: .
CDR3: CASSQVAENTEAFF
DNA: TGCGCCAGCAGCCAAGTAGCCGAGAACACTGAAGCTTTCTTT

V: TRBV30
J: TRBJ1-1
D: .
size: .
CDR3: CAWSPVEAFF
DNA: TGTGCCTGGAGCCCTGTGGAAGCTTTCTTT

V: TRBV7-2
J: TRBJ1-3
D: .
size: once
CDR3: CASSLFMSSGNTIYF
DNA: TGTGCCAGCAGCTTATTTATGAGCTCTGGAAACACCATATATTTT

V: TRBV5-4
J: TRBJ2-1
D: TRBD2
size: .
CDR3: CASSLSRTSGTGQFF
DNA: TGTGCCAGCAGCTTGTCCAGGACTAGCGGGACCGGACAGTTCTTC

V: TRBV30
J: TRBJ2-1
D: TRBD1
size: .
CDR3: CAWRQDRGLLDEQFF
DNA: TGTGCCTGGAGGCAGGACAGGGGGCTTCTGGATGAGCAGTTCTTC

V: TRBV29-1
J: TRBJ2-1
D: .
size: .
CDR3: CSVDRDPEANEQFF
DNA: TGCAGCGTTGACCGGGACCCGGAGGCCAATGAGCAGTTCTTC

V: TRBV19
J: TRBJ1-5
D: .
size: .
CDR3: CASSAGPWDGNQPQHF
DNA: TGTGCCAGTAGTGCGGGACCTTGGGACGGCAATCAGCCCCAGCATTTT

V: TRBV3-1/TRBV3-2
J: TRBJ2-5
D: .
size: .
CDR3: CASSFLSETQYF
DNA: TGTGCCAGCAGTTTCCTGTCGGAGACCCAGTACTTC

V: TRBV9
J: TRBJ2-1
D: TRBD2
size: .
CDR3: CASSQGLATLGEQFF
DNA: TGTGCCAGCAGCCAAGGACTAGCGACCTTGGGGGAGCAGTTCTTC

V: TRBV29-1
J: TRBJ1-5
D: .
size: .
CDR3: CSVRDGYQPQHF
DNA: TGCAGCGTCCGGGACGGATATCAGCCCCAGCATTTT

V: TRBV5-1
J: TRBJ1-1
D: .
size: .
CDR3: CASRLDGRMNTEAFF
DNA: TGCGCCAGCAGACTAGATGGGAGAATGAACACTGAAGCTTTCTTT

V: TRBV6-1
J: TRBJ2-3
D: .
size: .
CDR3: CASSERGAASTDTQYF
DNA: TGTGCCAGCAGTGAACGTGGGGCGGCTAGCACAGATACGCAGTATTTT

V: TRBV10-3
J: TRBJ1-2
D: .
size: .
CDR3: CASSGGLAYGYTF
DNA: TGTGCCAGCTCTGGGGGGCTTGCCTATGGCTACACCTTC